These 29 T cell receptor beta chains came from one sample sequenced in a study of T cell responses to AZD1222 COVID-19 vaccine. The table came from immunoSEQ multiplex PCR; TCRdb's copy has only in-frame clones and leaves some out. The table lists more than 85,000 clones, around 82% of them singletons. The sequenced sample was peripheral blood, obtained on day 0 of AZD1222 vaccination. The receptors here all came from an adult in good health.

The chain has TRBV24-1 and TRBJ1-5, with D possibly matching TRBD1 (6 bases). Between the trimmed V and J ends, which lost 6 bases and 4 bases, there was a span of 12 bases. Germline V gives CDR1 KGHDR, CDR2 SFDVKD. The CDR3 sequence is 14 residues long. The CDR3 loop reads CATSIDGTNQPQHF. CDR3 in DNA: TGTGCCACCAGTATCGACGGGACAAATCAGCCCCAGCATTTT.

The V gene is TRBV4-1, the J gene TRBJ1-2; no clear D. The V end lost 1 base, the J end lost 4 bases, and 22 bases lay between the germline ends. Germline values: CDR1 MGHRA, CDR2 YSYEKL. This CDR3 is built from 18 residues. CDR3 sequence: CASSQALGRRSATYGYTF. The CDR3 nucleotides read TGCGCCAGCAGCCAAGCCCTCGGGCGACGCAGTGCGACCTATGGCTACACCTTC.

This chain links TRBV11-3 with TRBJ1-1, with D hard to call. Germline CDR1 reads SGHNT; CDR2 reads YENEEA. Trimming removed 1 base at V and 0 bases at J, with 15 bases between. The CDR3 runs to 17 residues. CDR3: CASSLAGPRPLNTEAFF. DNA for the CDR3: TGTGCCAGCAGCTTAGCCGGGCCCAGGCCCCTGAACACTGAAGCTTTCTTT.

V is TRBV6-2 or TRBV6-3 and J is TRBJ1-2; D is possibly TRBD1 (5 bases). This CDR3 is 13 amino acids long. Between the trimmed V and J ends, which lost 2 bases and 2 bases, there was a span of 6 bases. In germline, CDR1 is MNHEY, CDR2 SVGEGT. CDR3 sequence reads: CASSYRDNYGYTF. The CDR3 DNA reads as TGTGCCAGCAGTTACAGGGACAACTATGGCTACACCTTC.

The V gene is TRBV13, the J gene TRBJ2-2; TRBD1 aligns across 7 bases. The J segment lost 0 bases and the V segment lost 0 bases, leaving 1 base of the junction unmatched. The CDR3 runs 16 residues. The germline gives CDR1 PRHDT, CDR2 FYEKMQ (reference sequence). CDR3 nucleotide sequence: TGTGCCAGCAGCTTAGGCAGGGGGTCGAACACCGGGGAGCTGTTTTTT. Amino acids: CASSLGRGSNTGELFF.

This clone has more than one count but fewer than ten. In DNA, the CDR3 is TGTGCCAGCAGTGGAACAGGGGCTCAGCCCCAGCATTTT. Amino acid sequence: CASSGTGAQPQHF. V and J are TRBV12-3 or TRBV12-4 and TRBJ1-5, with 7 bases aligning to TRBD1. This CDR3 has 13 residues. Losses at the gene ends were 5 bases for V and 6 bases for J; bases not matched to a gene: 4.

The chain uses TRBV28 and TRBJ2-5; D not certain. V was clipped by 7 bases and J by 2 bases, with 11 bases between them. Germline CDR1 reads MDHEN; CDR2 reads SYDVKM. The CDR3 sequence is 13 residues long. The CDR3 protein is CASKIWVQETQYF. Written as DNA, the CDR3 is TGTGCCAGCAAAATTTGGGTTCAAGAGACCCAGTACTTC.

The CDR3 nucleotides read TGTGCCACCAGCAGAGATCTCCCGGGTAGCACTGAAGCTTTCTTT. Its translation: CATSRDLPGSTEAFF. The rearrangement uses TRBV15 and TRBJ1-1; D not certain. CDR3 length: 15 amino acids. The V gene lost 0 bases and the J gene lost 4 bases, with 12 bases spanning the gap. Germline assignment: CDR1 LNHNV and CDR2 YYDKDF (reference sequence).

This clone was picked up one time. This chain joins TRBV2 and TRBJ2-1, with 9 nucleotides matching TRBD2. CDR1 is SNHLY, CDR2 FYNNEI, per germline. This CDR3 is built from 15 residues. The J segment lost 3 bases and the V segment lost 6 bases, leaving 6 bases of the junction unmatched. Here the CDR3 reads CASRRGTSNYNEQFF. DNA for the CDR3: TGTGCCAGCAGGCGGGGGACTAGCAACTACAATGAGCAGTTCTTC.

The V gene is TRBV5-1, the J gene TRBJ2-2; tentatively, D is TRBD1 (6 bases). From germline, CDR1 is SGHRS and CDR2 YFSETQ. V was pared by 3 bases and J by 5 bases, with 23 bases between. The CDR3 spans 18 residues. CDR3 DNA sequence: TGCGCCAGCAGCTCTGATACTATACAGGGCGGGTCGACCGGGGAGCTGTTTTTT. Translation: CASSSDTIQGGSTGELFF.

The chain employs TRBV3-1 (or the pseudogene TRBV3-2) and TRBJ2-5; weak D call: TRBD2 (5 bases). CDR3 length: 15 residues. V lost 2 bases and J lost 1, with 11 bases in between. Germline V lookup: CDR1 LGHDT, CDR2 YNNKEL (reference sequence). DNA of the CDR3: TGTGCCAGCAGCCAAATAGCGCCTACCCAAGAGACCCAGTACTTC. Translation: CASSQIAPTQETQYF.

This rearrangement joins TRBV11-3 to TRBJ2-7; 13 positions agree with TRBD2. This CDR3 has 13 residues. CDR1 and CDR2 from the germline V gene are SGHNT and YENEEA. V lost 5 bases to trimming and J lost 10 bases; unmatched junction nucleotides: 5. DNA of the CDR3: TGTGCCAGCAGCGAGACTAGCGGGGGGAAACAGTACGTC. Amino acid sequence: CASSETSGGKQYV.

The rearrangement uses TRBV18 and TRBJ1-5; 8 bases align to TRBD1. V lost 4 bases, J lost 2 bases, and 7 bases stayed unmatched. Germline CDR1 is KGHSH and CDR2 is LQKENI. This CDR3 contains 16 residues. CDR3 in amino acids: CASSRSTGVGNQPQHF. CDR3 in DNA: TGTGCCAGCTCACGGTCGACAGGGGTTGGCAATCAGCCCCAGCATTTT.

Only a few counts were recorded for this clone. The rearrangement uses TRBV7-8 and TRBJ1-1; tentatively, D is TRBD1 (6 bases). Looked up from germline, CDR1 is SGHVS and CDR2 is FQNEAQ. The CDR3 has 14 residues. V lost 1 base to trimming and J lost 4 bases, with 10 bases between them. The CDR3 nucleotides read TGTGCCAGCAGCTTAGACAGGGCCGGCACTGAAGCTTTCTTT. This sequence encodes CASSLDRAGTEAFF. Filled out from reference TRBV7-8 and TRBJ1-1, the complete variable domain reads GAGVSQSPRYKVAKRGQDVALRCDPISGHVSLFWYQQALGQGPEFLTYFQNEAQLDKSGLPSDRFFAERPEGSVSTLKIQRTQQEDSAVYLCASSLDRAGTEAFFGQGTRLTVV.

This clone counts as medium-sized. V gene TRBV11-2 combines with J gene TRBJ2-1; possibly TRBD1 or TRBD2 for D (5 bases each). Trimming removed 0 bases at V and 7 bases at J, with 19 bases between. The CDR3 spans 17 residues. Germline CDR1 and CDR2: SGHAT and FQNNGV. The CDR3 is CASSLDSGLASRNEQFF. CDR3 coding DNA: TGTGCCAGCAGCTTAGATTCAGGGCTAGCAAGCAGAAATGAGCAGTTCTTC.

The genes are TRBV5-6 and TRBJ1-2; D gene ambiguous. This CDR3 comprises 12 residues. Germline lookup yields CDR1 SGHDT and CDR2 YYEEEE. V lost 2 bases and J lost 7, with 9 bases in between. The chain's CDR3 is CASSFVASGYTF. The CDR3 coding sequence is TGTGCCAGCAGCTTTGTCGCCTCTGGCTACACCTTC.

The V and J genes are TRBV28 and TRBJ2-1, with D possibly matching TRBD2 (7 bases). V lost 2 bases to trimming and J lost 3 bases, with 11 bases between them. CDR3 length: 15 amino acids. Germline CDR1 reads MDHEN; CDR2 reads SYDVKM. DNA for the CDR3: TGTGCCAGCAGTTTAGGGGGGGCGTTCTACAATGAGCAGTTCTTC. Translated, it gives CASSLGGAFYNEQFF.

This rearrangement joins TRBV6-5 to TRBJ2-7, with a tentative D call TRBD1 (5 bases). The germline V gene encodes CDR1 MNHEY and CDR2 SVGAGI. V was cut by 5 bases and J by 2 bases, with 16 bases left in between. The CDR3 loop spans 15 amino acids. CDR3 in DNA: TGTGCCAGCAGTCGTTTCCTCGACAGAACCTACGAGCAGTACGTC. Protein: CASSRFLDRTYEQYV.

V gene TRBV20-1 combines with J gene TRBJ2-3, with D unclear. Germline V CDR1 and CDR2: DFQATT, SNEGSKA (reference sequence). V dropped 3 bases and J dropped 4 bases, with 14 bases sitting between them. This CDR3 has 14 amino acids. CDR3 amino acids: CSASSGRLSDTQYF. The CDR3, as DNA: TGCAGTGCTAGTTCGGGTAGATTGTCAGATACGCAGTATTTT.

The chain carries TRBV6-2 or TRBV6-3 and TRBJ1-5, with D unresolved. Germline CDR1 MNHEY, CDR2 SVGEGT. The V and J ends lost 4 bases and 5 bases respectively, with 6 bases between them. CDR3 size: 12 residues. CDR3 in DNA: TGTGCCAGCAGTTTAGGCCATCAGCCCCAGCATTTT. It specifies CASSLGHQPQHF.

The chain carries TRBV2 and TRBJ1-2, with 8 bases aligning to TRBD1. With 6 bases clipped from V and 7 bases from J, the junction kept 4 bases outside the gene matches. The CDR3 totals 12 residues. Germline V gene data show CDR1 as SNHLY and CDR2 as FYNNEI. CDR3 protein: CASSLDRGGYTF. In DNA, the CDR3 is TGTGCCAGCAGCTTAGACAGGGGTGGCTACACCTTC.

V gene TRBV5-4 combines with J gene TRBJ1-2; 11 positions match TRBD1. With V trimmed by 0 bases and J by 5 bases, 12 bases remained unmatched. From germline, CDR1 is SGHNT and CDR2 YYREEE (reference sequence). CDR3 length: 18 residues. CDR3 residues: CASSLGGTGGGGYYGYTF. The CDR3 DNA follows: TGTGCCAGCAGCTTGGGAGGGACAGGGGGAGGAGGCTATTATGGCTACACCTTC.

The table lists this clone with many counts. The rearrangement links TRBV5-6 to TRBJ2-7; D not certain. The CDR3 has 15 amino acids. Germline CDR1 SGHDT, CDR2 YYEEEE. V was cut by 7 bases and J by 5 bases, with 22 bases left in between. CDR3 loop: CASVARNLRAHEQYF. For the CDR3, the DNA is TGTGCCAGCGTCGCACGGAACCTTCGCGCCCACGAGCAGTACTTC.

This clone rates as medium-sized. This chain uses TRBV7-2 with TRBJ1-5, with a tentative D call TRBD1 (5 bases). Between the trimmed V and J ends, which lost 5 bases and 5 bases, there was a span of 19 bases. Germline V gives CDR1 SGHTA, CDR2 FQGNSA. The CDR3 runs to 16 residues. The CDR3: CASSPGSSVRHQPQHF. Written as DNA, the CDR3 is TGTGCCAGCAGCCCAGGGAGCAGCGTCCGGCATCAGCCCCAGCATTTT.

The V call is TRBV7-3, the J call TRBJ2-2; no clear D. This CDR3 has 14 amino acids. Trimming cost V 2 bases and J 1 base, with 5 bases left between them. Looked up from germline, CDR1 is SGHTA and CDR2 is FQGTGA. The CDR3 here is CASSLRMNTGELFF. DNA of the CDR3: TGTGCCAGCAGCTTACGGATGAACACCGGGGAGCTGTTTTTT.

The chain uses TRBV18 and TRBJ2-7; TRBD1 or TRBD2 may be the D gene (5 bases each). CDR3 length: 13 residues. Germline V gene lookup returns CDR1 KGHSH and CDR2 LQKENI. Trimming cost V 6 bases and J 0 bases, with 9 bases left between them. The chain's CDR3 is CASSGTVSYEQYF. The CDR3, as DNA: TGTGCCAGCTCGGGGACGGTCTCCTACGAGCAGTACTTC.

This clone was seen a handful of times. The chain couples TRBV27 to TRBJ2-7; D could derive from TRBD1 or TRBD2 (5 bases each). From germline, CDR1 is MNHEY and CDR2 SMNVEV (reference sequence). V lost 0 bases to trimming and J lost 2 bases, with 14 bases between them. The CDR3 loop spans 16 amino acids. CDR3 DNA: TGTGCCAGCAGTTTATCGTCCGGGGCGCGCACCTACGAGCAGTACTTC. Translated, it gives CASSLSSGARTYEQYF.

This sequence joins TRBV28 and TRBJ2-7; a weak D match, TRBD1 (6 bases). Per the germline V gene, CDR1 is MDHEN and CDR2 is SYDVKM. V dropped 4 bases and J dropped 2 bases, with 15 bases sitting between them. This CDR3 comprises 15 residues. CDR3 sequence: CASSSDRSPPYEQYF. The CDR3 DNA sequence: TGTGCCAGCAGTTCCGACAGGAGTCCCCCCTACGAGCAGTACTTC.

This clone has just a few counts. The chain links TRBV12-3 or TRBV12-4 to TRBJ1-2, with a weak D call TRBD1 (5 bases). The CDR3 loop spans 11 amino acids. Between the trimmed V and J ends, which lost 6 bases and 8 bases, there was a span of 10 bases. DNA of the CDR3: TGTGCCAGCAGCGCAGGGACCGGCTACACCTTC. Translated, it gives CASSAGTGYTF.